The entry below describes one TCR beta chain. Its antigen is unknown. These data are taken from a study of shared clonotypes between healthy human individuals. Study-wide points: Clonotype sharing among the donors was expected to vary with sequencing depth.

The repertoire was sequenced with immunoSEQ multiplex PCR; TCRdb's copy has only in-frame clones and lacks some. The sample contains approximately 2.5 million clones, more than 85% of which appear only once. V was shortened by 2 bases and J by 1 base, with 8 bases between the two germline ends. Germline CDR1 SQVTM, CDR2 ANQGSEA. This CDR3 is 13 amino acids long. The sample comprised naive CD4+ T cells from PBMCs. Subset denoted: CD45RA+ positively selected. This receptor was obtained from a man aged 18 to 29 in good health. Some clones in this sample may be carry-over from other donors' samples. The chain joins TRBV29-1 to TRBJ2-5, with a tentative D call TRBD2 (6 bases). CDR3 sequence: CSVERGVQETQYF. The CDR3 DNA follows: TGCAGCGTTGAACGCGGGGTCCAAGAGACCCAGTACTTC. Full variable domain (missing parts from reference TRBV29-1 and TRBJ2-5): SAVISQKPSRDICQRGTSLTIQCQVDSQVTMMFWYRQQPGQSLTLIATANQGSEATYESGFVIDKFPISRPNLTFSTLTVSNMSPEDSSIYLCSVERGVQETQYFGPGTRLLVL.